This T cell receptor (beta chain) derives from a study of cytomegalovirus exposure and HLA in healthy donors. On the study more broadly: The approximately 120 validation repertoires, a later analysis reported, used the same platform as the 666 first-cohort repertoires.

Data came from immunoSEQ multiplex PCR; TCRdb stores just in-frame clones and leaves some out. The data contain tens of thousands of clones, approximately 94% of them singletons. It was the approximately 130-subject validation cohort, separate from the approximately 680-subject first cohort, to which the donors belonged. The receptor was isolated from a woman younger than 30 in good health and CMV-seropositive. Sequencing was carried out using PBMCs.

The DNA for the CDR3 is TGTGCCAGCAGCACAGGCCAGGGACAGCAAGAGACCCAGTACTTC. Translating gives CASSTGQGQQETQYF. The chain employs TRBV6-1 and TRBJ2-5; TRBD1 aligns across 7 bases. Unmatched junction bases numbered 9, after V lost 6 bases and J lost 2 bases. This CDR3 region has 15 residues. CDR1 and CDR2 from the germline V gene are MNHNS and SASEGT.